This T cell receptor (beta chain) was recovered during a study of cytomegalovirus exposure and HLA in healthy donors. Whole-study findings and limits: For presence/absence analyses, sequencing depth was assumed to be roughly uniform across donors.

For this clone: Its antigen is as yet unknown.

CDR3 length: 12 residues. Germline CDR1 reads MNHNS; CDR2 reads SASEGT. V was pared by 10 bases and J by 4 bases, with 13 bases between. PCR was performed using 60 Vbeta and 13 Jbeta primers. Profiled with immunoSEQ multiplex PCR; TCRdb holds only in-frame clones, not every one. This sample has around 190,000 clones; about 88% occur once, and the top ten carry more than 1.5%. All the people who gave samples were healthy bone marrow donors. The material sequenced was PBMCs. The TCR comes from a woman aged 18 to 35 in good health and CMV-seronegative. The chain is built from TRBV6-1 and TRBJ1-2; a possible D gene is TRBD1 (5 bases). Written as DNA, the CDR3 is TGTGCCAAATTGGGGGGGGTCTATGGCTACACCTTC. Translation gives CAKLGGVYGYTF.